The T cell receptor beta chain described here comes from a study of human CD8 memory T cell subsets. Investigators built TCR beta libraries using UMI-labeled 5' RACE. TCRdb re-called the 5' RACE reads; every CDR3 protein appears as one record, without DNA. This table holds approximately 9,400 distinct CDR3 sequences. This CDR3 comprises 14 residues. Looked up from germline, CDR1 is SGHAT and CDR2 is FQDESV (reference sequence). The chain combines TRBV11-1 with TRBJ2-5. Specimen: CD8+ T cells from PBMCs. The source is a human donor in good health. The CDR3 loop is CASSLGRFQETQYF.